This T cell receptor (beta chain) was identified during a study of cytotoxic CD8 clonotypes in ibrutinib-treated CLL. Study-level results: Baseline clonality, higher than in age-matched healthy donors, tracked circulating CD8+ T-cell counts. Patients with sustained remission and those progressing were sampled at differing times. Under treatment, the uncommon public clonotypes either contracted or remained stable.

As to this clone: What it binds is not known.

Looked up from germline, CDR1 is SNHLY and CDR2 is FYNNEI. V shed 4 bases and J shed 2 bases, with 8 bases lying between them. The CDR3 length is 13 residues. TCR beta libraries used roughly 1.8 micrograms of DNA from cryopreserved PBMCs. The repertoire was sequenced with immunoSEQ multiplex PCR; TCRdb's copy has only in-frame clones and lacks some. This table has some 200,000 clones, roughly 77% appearing once. The receptor was isolated from a human donor with chronic lymphocytic leukemia. The sample consisted of PBMCs, taken after 12 months of ibrutinib treatment. The chain links TRBV2 to TRBJ2-5; D gene unclear. Written as DNA, the CDR3 is TGTGCCAGCAGTGTAATGGGGCAAGAGACCCAGTACTTC. This sequence encodes CASSVMGQETQYF.